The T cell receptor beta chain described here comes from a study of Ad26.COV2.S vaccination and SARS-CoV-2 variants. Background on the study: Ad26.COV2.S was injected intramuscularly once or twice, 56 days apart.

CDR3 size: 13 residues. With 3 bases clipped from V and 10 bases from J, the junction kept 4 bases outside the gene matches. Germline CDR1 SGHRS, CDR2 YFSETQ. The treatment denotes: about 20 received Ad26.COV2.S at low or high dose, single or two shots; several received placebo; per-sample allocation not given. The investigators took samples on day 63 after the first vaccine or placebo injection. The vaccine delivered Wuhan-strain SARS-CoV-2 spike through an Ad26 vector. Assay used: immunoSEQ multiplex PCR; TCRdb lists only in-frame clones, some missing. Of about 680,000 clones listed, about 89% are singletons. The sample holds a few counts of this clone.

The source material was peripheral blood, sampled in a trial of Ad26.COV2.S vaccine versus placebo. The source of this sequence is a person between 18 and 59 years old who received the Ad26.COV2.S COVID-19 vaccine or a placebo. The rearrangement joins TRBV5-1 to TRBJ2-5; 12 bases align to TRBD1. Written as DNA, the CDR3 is TGCGCCAGCAGCTGGGGACAGGGGGCGGACCAGTACTTC. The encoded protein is CASSWGQGADQYF.